This TCR beta chain was sequenced in a study of beta chain features in type 1 diabetes. Study conclusions and caveats: PCR, the amplification step, might favor shorter templates, equally in patients and controls.

The CDR3 contains 15 residues. Germline V gives CDR1 MNHEY, CDR2 SMNVEV (reference sequence). As every portion of the isolated RNA was reverse transcribed, the sequencing read expressed TCRB transcripts. Profiling relied on immunoSEQ multiplex PCR, and the TCRdb table lists in-frame clones only, not all of them. The top ten hold around 0.02% of the sample, which has 900,000 or so clones, roughly a sixth seen once. A word on this clone: As yet, its antigen is unknown.

What was sequenced was naive CD4+ T cells from blood. The receptor comes from a woman between 18 and 29 years old in good health. V gene TRBV27 combines with J gene TRBJ2-5, with 9 bases identical to TRBD2. Judging by the DNA end, TRBJ2-7 fits better; the J call may be wrong. CDR3 DNA sequence: TGTGCCAGCAGCCGTACTAGCGGGTACCCTTACGAGCAGTACTTC. This translates into CASSRTSGYPYEQYF.